These 31 T cell receptor beta chains came from one sample sequenced in a study of control samples from healthy donors and cancer patients. Here immunoSEQ multiplex PCR was the method, and the copy in TCRdb shows in-frame clones only, minus some. The sample shows 130,000 or so clones, 92% of them seen only once. The specimen was blood. The receptors were gathered from a woman between 50 and 59 years old in good health.

This clone was counted a single time. V usage is TRBV7-9 and J usage is TRBJ2-7; 9 bases match TRBD2. V was clipped by 8 bases and J by 3 bases; unmatched bases: 5. CDR3 length: 13 residues. CDR1 is SEHNR and CDR2 is FQNEAQ in the germline V gene (reference sequence). The CDR3 region is CASAGGTVYEQYF. CDR3 nucleotide sequence: TGTGCCAGCGCGGGGGGGACAGTCTACGAGCAGTACTTC.

V and J are TRBV6-5 and TRBJ2-4; tentatively, D is TRBD1 or TRBD2 (5 bases each). Deletions cut 4 bases from V and 8 bases from J, with 18 bases between. This CDR3 spans 15 amino acids. Germline V gene data show CDR1 as MNHEY and CDR2 as SVGAGI. The DNA of the CDR3 is TGTGCCAGCAGTTCCGGGGCCCGACCTCGGCACATTCAGTACTTC. This codes for CASSSGARPRHIQYF.

This clone appeared once. The J gene is TRBJ1-1, the V gene TRBV7-8; possible D gene TRBD1, 6 bases. Trimming removed 2 bases from V and 3 bases from J, with 16 bases in between. The V gene's germline CDR1 is SGHVS and CDR2 FQNEAQ. This CDR3 is 16 amino acids long. CDR3 DNA sequence: TGTGCCAGCAGCTTAAATACTGGGGGGCAGTACACTGAAGCTTTCTTT. Translated: CASSLNTGGQYTEAFF.

The V call is TRBV28, the J call TRBJ1-1, with D uncertain. The germline V gene has CDR1 MDHEN and CDR2 SYDVKM. V was trimmed by 6 bases and J by 13 bases, leaving 9 bases between them. The CDR3 extends over 9 amino acids. The CDR3, as DNA: TGTGCCAGCAGCCCACCGGGTTTCTTT. It specifies CASSPPGFF.

The genes are TRBV14 and TRBJ1-6; no definite D call. This CDR3 comprises 14 residues. CDR1 and CDR2 (germline): SGHDN, FVKESK. Trimming left V 1 base short and J 4 bases short, with 5 bases between. CDR3 coding DNA: TGTGCCAGCAGCCAAGGCAGATATAATTCACCCCTCCACTTT. This codes for CASSQGRYNSPLHF.

This chain uses TRBV5-1 with TRBJ1-5; 7 bases agree with TRBD1. V lost 3 bases and J lost 5; bases outside the gene matches: 8. The length of the CDR3 is 15 residues. Germline V lookup: CDR1 SGHRS, CDR2 YFSETQ. CDR3: CASSSTGERYQPQHF. CDR3 DNA: TGCGCCAGCAGCTCAACAGGGGAAAGGTATCAGCCCCAGCATTTT.

The J gene is TRBJ1-1, the V gene TRBV2, with a weak D call TRBD1 (6 bases). This CDR3 is built from 13 residues. Germline-derived CDR1 and CDR2 are SNHLY and FYNNEI. Between the trimmed V and J ends, which lost 4 bases and 4 bases, there was a span of 10 bases. CDR3 DNA: TGTGCCAGCAGTGCAGGGGAGGGCACTGAAGCTTTCTTT. Its translation is CASSAGEGTEAFF.

The chain links TRBV12-3 or TRBV12-4 to TRBJ1-1; D is uncertain. V gave up 6 bases and J gave up 1 base, with 9 bases separating them. This CDR3 region has 13 residues. CDR3 residues: CASRSTANTEAFF. CDR3 nucleotides: TGTGCCAGCAGGTCGACGGCGAACACTGAAGCTTTCTTT.

In regard to this clone: One end of the junction does not line up with germline, which may come from a read error. The rearrangement joins TRBV29-1 to TRBJ2-5; the D is unclear. Germline loops: CDR1 SQVTM, CDR2 ANQGSEA. The CDR3 has 11 amino acids. The CDR3 loop reads CSVEGQETQYF. For the CDR3, the DNA is TGCAGCGTCGAAGGGCAAGAGACCCAGTACTTC.

The genes are TRBV4-2 and TRBJ1-2, with 7 bases that match TRBD1. V was pared by 0 bases and J by 4 bases, with 8 bases of the junction left unmatched. This CDR3 region has 16 residues. Germline CDR1 LGHNA, CDR2 YNFKEQ. CDR3: CASSQEAQGEAYGYTF. CDR3 nucleotide sequence: TGTGCCAGCAGCCAAGAGGCTCAGGGGGAGGCCTATGGCTACACCTTC.

The V call is TRBV18, the J call TRBJ2-5; 7 nucleotides match TRBD2. CDR1 and CDR2 (germline): KGHSH, LQKENI. The CDR3 loop spans 15 amino acids. J lost 1 base, V lost 3 bases, and 5 bases had no gene match. The CDR3 loop reads CASSPAGRIQETQYF. CDR3 DNA sequence: TGTGCCAGCTCACCTGCCGGGAGGATCCAAGAGACCCAGTACTTC. Based on the CDR3 plus reference TRBV18 and TRBJ2-5, the full variable domain is NAGVMQNPRHLVRRRGQEARLRCSPMKGHSHVYWYRQLPEEGLKFMVYLQKENIIDESGMPKERFSAEFPKEGPSILRIQQVVRGDSAAYFCASSPAGRIQETQYFGPGTRLLVL.

J is TRBJ2-7 and V is TRBV6-5; 9 bases map to TRBD1. This CDR3 spans 15 amino acids. Per germline, CDR1 MNHEY and CDR2 SVGAGI. V gave up 6 bases and J gave up 4 bases; unmatched junction bases: 10. CDR3 sequence (DNA): TGTGCCAGCAGACGCCGTGACAGGGGGTTGTACGAGCAGTACTTC. This codes for CASRRRDRGLYEQYF.

In its sample, this clone was seen a few times. The rearrangement uses TRBV29-1 and TRBJ1-1; no reliable D call. Germline V gives CDR1 SQVTM, CDR2 ANQGSEA. V lost 2 bases, J lost 5 bases, and 12 bases lay in between. The CDR3 sequence is 13 residues long. The CDR3 is CSVETAIMTEAFF. In nucleotides, the CDR3 is TGCAGCGTTGAAACGGCGATTATGACTGAAGCTTTCTTT. The complete variable domain, with remaining parts taken from reference TRBV29-1 and TRBJ1-1, reads SAVISQKPSRDICQRGTSLTIQCQVDSQVTMMFWYRQQPGQSLTLIATANQGSEATYESGFVIDKFPISRPNLTFSTLTVSNMSPEDSSIYLCSVETAIMTEAFFGQGTRLTVV.

The chain is built from TRBV2 and TRBJ1-4, with D maybe TRBD1 (5 bases). V lost 3 bases to trimming and J lost 3 bases, with 8 bases between them. The germline V gene has CDR1 SNHLY and CDR2 FYNNEI. The CDR3 is 14 amino acids. CDR3 sequence reads: CASSEGRANEKLFF. The CDR3 bases are TGTGCCAGCAGTGAGGGACGGGCTAATGAAAAACTGTTTTTT.

In this sample, this clone turned up once. This chain joins TRBV19 and TRBJ2-7; 8 nucleotides agree with TRBD1. The length of the CDR3 is 14 residues. Germline lookup yields CDR1 LNHDA and CDR2 SQIVND (reference sequence). V trimming: 6 bases; J trimming: 5 bases; junction bases outside the gene matches: 9. The CDR3 DNA reads as TGTGCCAGTAGAACTCGGACAGGGTTCGACGAGCAGTACTTC. Protein product: CASRTRTGFDEQYF.

The chain links TRBV30 to TRBJ1-1; 7 positions match TRBD1. Trimming cost V 5 bases and J 4 bases; bases outside gene matches: 4. The CDR3 has 12 residues. CDR1 and CDR2 from the germline V gene are GTSNPN and SVGIG (reference sequence). CDR3 sequence: CAWRQGTTEAFF. For the CDR3, the DNA is TGTGCCTGGCGACAGGGAACCACTGAAGCTTTCTTT.

J is TRBJ1-3 and V is TRBV18, with 7 positions matching TRBD1. V lost 3 bases, J lost 2 bases, and 10 bases stayed unmatched. Per germline, CDR1 KGHSH and CDR2 LQKENI. The CDR3 extends over 17 amino acids. For the CDR3, the DNA is TGTGCCAGCTCACCTGTGGGGGCAGGGGGTCCTGGAAACACCATATATTTT. Encoded protein: CASSPVGAGGPGNTIYF.

The chain uses TRBV13 and TRBJ2-7; D possibly matches TRBD1 or TRBD2 (6 bases each). V lost 5 bases, J lost 4 bases, and 30 bases lay in between. Germline CDR1 and CDR2: PRHDT and FYEKMQ (reference sequence). This CDR3 has 19 residues. The chain's CDR3 is CASSPGEFRRFGGRYEQYF. The CDR3 DNA reads as TGTGCCAGCAGCCCGGGGGAGTTCCGGAGATTCGGGGGCAGATACGAGCAGTACTTC.

The V gene is TRBV5-1, the J gene TRBJ2-2; the D gene is possibly TRBD1 (6 bases). CDR1 is SGHRS and CDR2 is YFSETQ in the germline V gene. The CDR3 is made up of 15 amino acids. Trimming stripped 0 bases from V and 4 bases from J, with 10 bases between. CDR3 sequence: CASSLGTDPTGELFF. The CDR3 nucleotides are TGCGCCAGCAGCTTGGGGACAGACCCCACCGGGGAGCTGTTTTTT.

Comment on this clone: One junction end does not reproduce the germline sequence, and a read error may be involved. The rearrangement uses TRBV5-6 and TRBJ2-1, with D uncertain. Germline CDR1 and CDR2: SGHDT and YYEEEE. There are 17 residues in the CDR3. CDR3 nucleotide sequence: TGTGCCAACAGCTTAGGGTTGGACGAACGCTGGTACAATGAGCAGTTCTTC. This sequence encodes CANSLGLDERWYNEQFF.

This chain connects TRBV6-5 to TRBJ1-1, with unresolved D. Germline lookup yields CDR1 MNHEY and CDR2 SVGAGI. This CDR3 has 15 residues. Trimming cost V 5 bases and J 0 bases, with 13 bases left between them. CDR3 DNA: TGTGCCAGCAGTACGTTCGCCAGCATGAACACTGAAGCTTTCTTT. Protein: CASSTFASMNTEAFF.

This sequence joins TRBV2 and TRBJ1-6; D gene uncertain. V was clipped by 7 bases and J by 7 bases, with 14 bases between them. In germline, CDR1 is SNHLY, CDR2 FYNNEI. The CDR3 is 14 residues long. The CDR3: CASIDGQNNSPLHF. The CDR3 bases are TGTGCCAGCATAGACGGGCAGAACAATTCACCCCTCCACTTT.

The chain recombines TRBV10-3 with TRBJ1-2, with TRBD1 matching 8 bases. Germline V gene lookup returns CDR1 ENHRY and CDR2 SYGVKD. This CDR3 contains 15 residues. V trimming: 7 bases; J trimming: 1 base; junction bases outside the gene matches: 8. The CDR3 DNA follows: TGTGCCATCAAACCGGGACAGGAGAGTAACTATGGCTACACCTTC. It specifies CAIKPGQESNYGYTF.

V is TRBV6-5 and J is TRBJ1-3; D gene ambiguous. The CDR3 extends over 15 amino acids. Germline values: CDR1 MNHEY, CDR2 SVGAGI. V was shortened by 5 bases and J by 0 bases, with 11 bases between the two germline ends. CDR3 sequence (DNA): TGTGCCAGCAGTACCACTGACGACTCTGGAAACACCATATATTTT. Protein: CASSTTDDSGNTIYF.

J is TRBJ2-1 and V is TRBV20-1, with D perhaps matching TRBD2 (6 bases). In germline, CDR1 is DFQATT, CDR2 SNEGSKA (reference sequence). V was pared by 3 bases and J by 2 bases, with 11 bases between. The CDR3 loop spans 14 amino acids. Written as DNA, the CDR3 is TGCAGTGCTAGTCTACGCGGGGCCTACAATGAGCAGTTCTTC. Protein product: CSASLRGAYNEQFF.

The CDR3 is CASRGGRGGNEQFF. CDR3 in DNA: TGTGCCAGCAGAGGGGGCAGGGGAGGCAATGAGCAGTTCTTC. The chain uses TRBV6-6 and TRBJ2-1, with D tentatively TRBD1 (7 bases). Between the trimmed V and J ends, which lost 6 bases and 6 bases, there was a span of 15 bases. The CDR3 spans 14 residues. The germline gives CDR1 MNHNY, CDR2 SVGAGI (reference sequence).

V and J are TRBV6-5 and TRBJ2-5; tentative D call: TRBD2 (6 bases). The V and J ends lost 5 bases and 4 bases respectively, with 8 bases between them. Germline CDR1 reads MNHEY; CDR2 reads SVGAGI. The CDR3 is 12 amino acids. The CDR3 DNA reads TGTGCCAGCAGTCCTAGCGTAGAGACCCAGTACTTC. It yields the protein CASSPSVETQYF.

The chain carries TRBV5-1 and TRBJ2-7; 9 bases are a match to TRBD2. The germline CDR1 and CDR2 sequences are SGHRS and YFSETQ. The CDR3 spans 14 residues. The trim removed 3 bases at V and 11 bases at J, leaving 12 bases unmatched. The CDR3 region has the DNA TGCGCCAGCAGCTCCGGGACTAGCTCTCCTCGGAAGTACTTC. Protein product: CASSSGTSSPRKYF. The whole variable domain, remainder taken from reference TRBV5-1 and TRBJ2-7, is KAGVTQTPRYLIKTRGQQVTLSCSPISGHRSVSWYQQTPGQGLQFLFEYFSETQRNKGNFPGRFSGRQFSNSRSEMNVSTLELGDSALYLCASSSGTSSPRKYFGPGTRLTVT.

V is TRBV5-1 and J is TRBJ2-1, with 15 positions matching TRBD2. V shed 4 bases and J 0 bases; nucleotides not matched to a gene: 8. The CDR3 has 19 residues. Looked up from germline, CDR1 is SGHRS and CDR2 is YFSETQ. CDR3 loop: CASSTGLAGGLSSYNEQFF. The CDR3 region has the DNA TGCGCCAGCAGCACCGGACTAGCGGGAGGGTTGAGCTCCTACAATGAGCAGTTCTTC. Supplemented by reference TRBV5-1 and TRBJ2-1, the full variable domain reads KAGVTQTPRYLIKTRGQQVTLSCSPISGHRSVSWYQQTPGQGLQFLFEYFSETQRNKGNFPGRFSGRQFSNSRSEMNVSTLELGDSALYLCASSTGLAGGLSSYNEQFFGPGTRLTVL.

The rearrangement uses TRBV3-1 (or the pseudogene TRBV3-2) and TRBJ2-7; 8 bases agree with TRBD2. The CDR3 loop spans 15 amino acids. The trim removed 1 base at V and 1 base at J, leaving 3 bases unmatched. Germline CDR1 is LGHDT and CDR2 is YNNKEL (reference sequence). The CDR3 region has the DNA TGTGCCAGCAGCCAAGCAGCGGGAGAGTCCTACGAGCAGTACTTC. Translated: CASSQAAGESYEQYF.

This chain uses TRBV5-1 with TRBJ2-5; D gene uncertain. The CDR3 is 14 amino acids. Germline-derived CDR1 and CDR2 are SGHRS and YFSETQ. Trimming removed 6 bases from V and 5 bases from J, with 17 bases in between. CDR3 coding DNA: TGCGCCAGCACCCCGGGCAGTATGGGGGAGACCCAGTACTTC. It specifies CASTPGSMGETQYF.